This is a list of T cell receptor beta chains from one sample in a study of blood T cell repertoires in COVID-19. Repertoires were generated with immunoSEQ multiplex PCR, while TCRdb's copy carries only in-frame clones and drops some. This sample has approximately 100,000 clones; 85% occur once, and the top ten carry 1.5% to 2%. The sequenced sample was peripheral blood. The receptors originated from a woman in her 70s with active or convalescent COVID-19. CDR3s include the opening cysteine and the closing phenylalanine or tryptophan. D genes are given only for firm matches. Size is stated for part of the rows, as once, few or many counts, or as a class when the clone is expanded.

J gene: TRBJ1-1
D gene: -
V gene: TRBV4-3
clone size: -
CDR3 protein: CASSQGANTEAFF
CDR3 DNA: TGCGCCAGCAGCCAAGGGGCTAACACTGAAGCTTTCTTT

J gene: TRBJ1-1
D gene: TRBD1
V gene: TRBV11-3
clone size: -
CDR3 protein: CASSIQGADTEAFF
CDR3 DNA: TGTGCCAGCAGCATCCAGGGGGCGGACACTGAAGCTTTCTTT

J gene: TRBJ2-1
D gene: TRBD1
V gene: TRBV6-2/TRBV6-3
clone size: once
CDR3 protein: CASSSRTGDNEQFF
CDR3 DNA: TGTGCCAGCAGTTCCCGGACAGGGGACAATGAGCAGTTCTTC

J gene: TRBJ2-7
D gene: TRBD1
V gene: TRBV6-2/TRBV6-3
clone size: -
CDR3 protein: CASSYDRGSEQYF
CDR3 DNA: TGTGCCAGCAGTTACGACAGGGGAAGCGAGCAGTACTTC

J gene: TRBJ1-4
D gene: -
V gene: TRBV5-1
clone size: -
CDR3 protein: CASSFSRAPNEKLFF
CDR3 DNA: TGCGCCAGCAGCTTTAGCAGGGCCCCTAATGAAAAACTGTTTTTT

J gene: TRBJ1-4
D gene: TRBD1
V gene: TRBV3-1/TRBV3-2
clone size: -
CDR3 protein: CASSPRDRTNEKLFF
CDR3 DNA: TGTGCCAGCAGCCCCCGGGACAGAACTAATGAAAAACTGTTTTTT

J gene: TRBJ2-7
D gene: TRBD1
V gene: TRBV11-3
clone size: once
CDR3 protein: CASSLRTGTTYEQYF
CDR3 DNA: TGTGCCAGCAGCTTGCGGACAGGGACAACCTACGAGCAGTACTTC

J gene: TRBJ2-1
D gene: TRBD2
V gene: TRBV29-1
clone size: -
CDR3 protein: CSVSTISGRANEQFF
CDR3 DNA: TGCAGCGTGAGTACTATAAGCGGGAGGGCCAATGAGCAGTTCTTC

J gene: TRBJ2-1
D gene: TRBD2
V gene: TRBV18
clone size: -
CDR3 protein: CASSPPVGLADEQFF
CDR3 DNA: TGTGCCAGCTCACCACCAGTCGGACTAGCGGATGAGCAGTTCTTC

J gene: TRBJ1-2
D gene: -
V gene: TRBV28
clone size: -
CDR3 protein: CASSLGLGAANYGYTF
CDR3 DNA: TGTGCCAGCAGCCTCGGGCTGGGGGCAGCTAACTATGGCTACACCTTC

J gene: TRBJ1-5
D gene: -
V gene: TRBV24-1
clone size: -
CDR3 protein: CATGVRGNQPQHF
CDR3 DNA: TGTGCCACCGGGGTAAGGGGGAATCAGCCCCAGCATTTT

J gene: TRBJ2-7
D gene: -
V gene: TRBV11-2
clone size: few
CDR3 protein: CASRHVKTSLPYEQYF
CDR3 DNA: TGTGCCAGCAGACACGTAAAAACCTCACTACCCTACGAGCAGTACTTC

J gene: TRBJ2-1
D gene: -
V gene: TRBV2
clone size: -
CDR3 protein: CASTGQYNEQFF
CDR3 DNA: TGTGCCAGCACTGGACAGTACAATGAGCAGTTCTTC

J gene: TRBJ1-2
D gene: TRBD1
V gene: TRBV2
clone size: -
CDR3 protein: CASSDAGGYGYTF
CDR3 DNA: TGTGCCAGCAGTGACGCAGGGGGCTATGGCTACACCTTC

J gene: TRBJ2-3
D gene: -
V gene: TRBV5-6
clone size: -
CDR3 protein: CASSLVLQGAADTQYF
CDR3 DNA: TGTGCCAGCAGCTTGGTCCTACAGGGCGCCGCAGATACGCAGTATTTT

J gene: TRBJ2-1
D gene: TRBD1
V gene: TRBV24-1
clone size: -
CDR3 protein: CATSDSGQGFYNEQFF
CDR3 DNA: TGTGCCACCAGTGACTCGGGACAGGGATTTTACAATGAGCAGTTCTTC

J gene: TRBJ2-7
D gene: TRBD2
V gene: TRBV6-1
clone size: -
CDR3 protein: CASSETASGSYEQYF
CDR3 DNA: TGTGCCAGCAGTGAAACGGCTAGCGGGAGTTACGAGCAGTACTTC

J gene: TRBJ2-1
D gene: -
V gene: TRBV28
clone size: -
CDR3 protein: CASSLLAGYNEQFF
CDR3 DNA: TGTGCCAGCAGTTTGCTGGCGGGGTACAATGAGCAGTTCTTC

J gene: TRBJ1-2
D gene: -
V gene: TRBV7-9
clone size: -
CDR3 protein: CASSLAVAGYTF
CDR3 DNA: TGTGCCAGCAGCTTAGCGGTGGCTGGCTACACCTTC

J gene: TRBJ2-7
D gene: -
V gene: TRBV12-3/TRBV12-4
clone size: once
CDR3 protein: CASSPERAYEQYF
CDR3 DNA: TGTGCCAGCAGCCCCGAGCGGGCTTACGAGCAGTACTTC

J gene: TRBJ2-1
D gene: TRBD2
V gene: TRBV5-4
clone size: -
CDR3 protein: CASRPAGASYNEQFF
CDR3 DNA: TGTGCCAGCAGACCAGCGGGGGCCTCCTACAATGAGCAGTTCTTC

J gene: TRBJ2-6
D gene: -
V gene: TRBV28
clone size: -
CDR3 protein: CASSLGSSGANVLTF
CDR3 DNA: TGTGCCAGCAGCCTCGGTAGCTCTGGGGCCAACGTCCTGACTTTC

J gene: TRBJ1-2
D gene: -
V gene: TRBV4-2
clone size: -
CDR3 protein: CASSQDRGTDNGYTF
CDR3 DNA: TGTGCCAGCAGCCAAGACAGGGGTACCGATAATGGCTACACCTTC

J gene: TRBJ2-1
D gene: -
V gene: TRBV6-1
clone size: -
CDR3 protein: CASSESLRHNEQFF
CDR3 DNA: TGTGCCAGCAGTGAGAGTCTCCGTCACAATGAGCAGTTCTTC

J gene: TRBJ1-4
D gene: TRBD1
V gene: TRBV5-1
clone size: -
CDR3 protein: CASSLAGSGGRRGNEKLFF
CDR3 DNA: TGCGCCAGCAGCTTGGCGGGGTCAGGGGGCCGCAGGGGGAATGAAAAACTGTTTTTT

J gene: TRBJ2-1
D gene: -
V gene: TRBV20-1
clone size: -
CDR3 protein: CSARANNEQFF
CDR3 DNA: TGCAGTGCTCGCGCCAATAATGAGCAGTTCTTC

J gene: TRBJ2-7
D gene: TRBD1
V gene: TRBV28
clone size: -
CDR3 protein: CASSLFLDRGARRTQYF
CDR3 DNA: TGTGCCAGCAGTTTATTCTTAGACAGGGGGGCACGTCGAACGCAGTACTTC

J gene: TRBJ2-7
D gene: TRBD1
V gene: TRBV11-2
clone size: -
CDR3 protein: CASSPGQGGYEQYF
CDR3 DNA: TGTGCCAGCAGCCCAGGACAGGGGGGATACGAGCAGTACTTC

J gene: TRBJ2-7
D gene: TRBD2
V gene: TRBV7-2
clone size: -
CDR3 protein: CASRQAGVPNEQYF
CDR3 DNA: TGTGCCAGCAGACAAGCGGGAGTTCCCAACGAGCAGTACTTC

J gene: TRBJ1-2
D gene: -
V gene: TRBV28
clone size: -
CDR3 protein: CASSFPYTF
CDR3 DNA: TGTGCCAGCAGTTTCCCGTACACCTTC

J gene: TRBJ1-3
D gene: TRBD1
V gene: TRBV3-1/TRBV3-2
clone size: -
CDR3 protein: CASSLDRASDTIYF
CDR3 DNA: TGTGCCAGCAGCCTAGACAGGGCCTCAGACACCATATATTTT

J gene: TRBJ2-3
D gene: -
V gene: TRBV11-2
clone size: -
CDR3 protein: CASTLGRQGTDTQYF
CDR3 DNA: TGTGCCAGCACCCTCGGCAGGCAGGGCACAGATACGCAGTATTTT

J gene: TRBJ2-1
D gene: -
V gene: TRBV5-6
clone size: -
CDR3 protein: CASSLIKGRTLNEQFF
CDR3 DNA: TGTGCCAGCAGCTTAATCAAGGGGAGGACCTTGAATGAGCAGTTCTTC

J gene: TRBJ2-4
D gene: -
V gene: TRBV3-1/TRBV3-2
clone size: -
CDR3 protein: CASSQGTGFGIAKNIQYF
CDR3 DNA: TGTGCCAGCAGCCAAGGGACGGGGTTCGGGATCGCCAAAAACATTCAGTACTTC

J gene: TRBJ2-7
D gene: -
V gene: TRBV28
clone size: -
CDR3 protein: CASTLRDSAVEQYF
CDR3 DNA: TGTGCCAGCACCCTAAGGGACTCCGCCGTCGAGCAGTACTTC

J gene: TRBJ2-2
D gene: TRBD1
V gene: TRBV5-1
clone size: -
CDR3 protein: CASSLDGQGDTGELFF
CDR3 DNA: TGCGCCAGCAGCTTGGATGGGCAGGGGGACACCGGGGAGCTGTTTTTT

J gene: TRBJ2-5
D gene: -
V gene: TRBV5-6
clone size: -
CDR3 protein: CASSRGMSGGETQYF
CDR3 DNA: TGTGCCAGCAGCCGCGGGATGAGCGGAGGAGAGACCCAGTACTTC

J gene: TRBJ1-6
D gene: -
V gene: TRBV10-3
clone size: -
CDR3 protein: CAISESGGEGSPLHF
CDR3 DNA: TGTGCCATCAGTGAGTCCGGGGGGGAAGGTTCACCCCTCCACTTT

J gene: TRBJ2-1
D gene: TRBD2
V gene: TRBV3-1/TRBV3-2
clone size: -
CDR3 protein: CASSQGPGLAETYNEQFF
CDR3 DNA: TGTGCCAGCAGCCAAGGTCCGGGACTAGCGGAGACATACAATGAGCAGTTCTTC

J gene: TRBJ1-3
D gene: -
V gene: TRBV19
clone size: -
CDR3 protein: CASRRQAFSGNTIYF
CDR3 DNA: TGTGCCAGTAGGAGACAGGCCTTCTCTGGAAACACCATATATTTT

J gene: TRBJ2-7
D gene: TRBD2
V gene: TRBV24-1
clone size: -
CDR3 protein: CATSAASGGPSSYEQYF
CDR3 DNA: TGTGCCACCAGTGCGGCTAGCGGGGGGCCTAGCTCCTACGAGCAGTACTTC

J gene: TRBJ2-5
D gene: -
V gene: TRBV3-1/TRBV3-2
clone size: once
CDR3 protein: CASSLIQETQYF
CDR3 DNA: TGTGCCAGCAGCCTCATCCAAGAGACCCAGTACTTC

J gene: TRBJ2-1
D gene: TRBD2
V gene: TRBV3-1/TRBV3-2
clone size: -
CDR3 protein: CASSQGGLVSYNEQFF
CDR3 DNA: TGTGCCAGCAGCCAAGGGGGACTAGTCTCCTACAATGAGCAGTTCTTC

J gene: TRBJ2-2
D gene: -
V gene: TRBV3-1/TRBV3-2
clone size: -
CDR3 protein: CASSQRNTGGELFF
CDR3 DNA: TGTGCCAGCAGCCAACGAAACACGGGCGGGGAGCTGTTTTTT

J gene: TRBJ2-7
D gene: TRBD1
V gene: TRBV2
clone size: -
CDR3 protein: CASSTPSDRGNEQYF
CDR3 DNA: TGTGCCAGCAGTACCCCCAGCGACAGGGGGAACGAGCAGTACTTC

J gene: TRBJ2-1
D gene: -
V gene: TRBV9
clone size: -
CDR3 protein: CASSAWVEATYNEQFF
CDR3 DNA: TGTGCCAGCAGCGCCTGGGTGGAGGCCACCTACAATGAGCAGTTCTTC

J gene: TRBJ2-2
D gene: -
V gene: TRBV4-3
clone size: -
CDR3 protein: CASSQGPGTPNTGELFF
CDR3 DNA: TGCGCCAGCAGCCAAGGGCCCGGGACACCGAACACCGGGGAGCTGTTTTTT

J gene: TRBJ2-1
D gene: -
V gene: TRBV12-3/TRBV12-4
clone size: -
CDR3 protein: CASSLDLPPRQFF
CDR3 DNA: TGTGCCAGCAGTTTAGACCTACCGCCCCGTCAGTTCTTC